This is a list of T cell receptor beta chains from one sample in a study of blood T cell repertoires in COVID-19. Sequencing was performed with immunoSEQ multiplex PCR; in TCRdb, only in-frame clones are kept and a portion is missing. The data contain about 280,000 clones, roughly four fifths of them singletons. Sequenced: PBMCs or T cells enriched from blood (not recorded which). All receptors derive from a man aged 35 to 55 who had been exposed to COVID-19. The CDR3 runs from the conserved cysteine through the conserved F or W. The order of the fields is J gene, clone size, V gene, D gene, CDR3 protein, CDR3 DNA. A D gene is named only where the DNA matches it firmly. Clone size appears in some rows only: once, few, many, or a class for an expanded clone.

j_gene: TRBJ1-6; abundance: -; v_gene: TRBV21-1; d_gene: -; CDR3aa: CASSTTTGQTYLHF; CDR3nt: TGTGCCAGCAGCACAACTACGGGACAGACCTACCTCCACTTT
j_gene: TRBJ2-1; abundance: -; v_gene: TRBV28; d_gene: -; CDR3aa: CASIPAEAAYNEQFF; CDR3nt: TGTGCCAGCATCCCAGCCGAAGCGGCCTACAATGAGCAGTTCTTC
j_gene: TRBJ2-7; abundance: -; v_gene: TRBV18; d_gene: TRBD1; CDR3aa: CASQRGTGGAEQYF; CDR3nt: TGTGCCAGCCAACGTGGGACAGGGGGCGCCGAGCAGTACTTC
j_gene: TRBJ1-3; abundance: -; v_gene: TRBV19; d_gene: -; CDR3aa: CASTTGKGSGNTIYF; CDR3nt: TGTGCCAGTACTACAGGGAAGGGCTCTGGAAACACCATATATTTT
j_gene: TRBJ2-3; abundance: -; v_gene: TRBV18; d_gene: -; CDR3aa: CASNPLAVITDTQYF; CDR3nt: TGTGCCAGCAACCCCCTAGCAGTAATCACAGATACGCAGTATTTT
j_gene: TRBJ2-5; abundance: -; v_gene: TRBV6-5; d_gene: TRBD2; CDR3aa: CATSFPGGRARETQYF; CDR3nt: TGTGCCACCAGTTTTCCCGGCGGGAGGGCCCGGGAGACCCAGTACTTC
j_gene: TRBJ2-3; abundance: few; v_gene: TRBV28; d_gene: TRBD1; CDR3aa: CASTPRTGSPDTQYF; CDR3nt: TGTGCCAGCACCCCCCGGACAGGATCCCCAGATACGCAGTATTTT
j_gene: TRBJ2-3; abundance: -; v_gene: TRBV10-3; d_gene: -; CDR3aa: CAITRYNDSGADTDTQYF; CDR3nt: TGTGCCATCACCCGTTACAATGATAGCGGTGCCGACACAGATACGCAGTATTTT
j_gene: TRBJ1-6; abundance: -; v_gene: TRBV21-1; d_gene: -; CDR3aa: CASKGQGDNSPLHF; CDR3nt: TGTGCCAGCAAGGGACAGGGGGATAATTCACCCCTCCACTTT
j_gene: TRBJ2-1; abundance: once; v_gene: TRBV2; d_gene: -; CDR3aa: CASSLGTEQFF; CDR3nt: TGTGCCAGCAGTCTAGGGACAGAGCAGTTCTTC
j_gene: TRBJ1-4; abundance: once; v_gene: TRBV29-1; d_gene: -; CDR3aa: CSVGHRLNEKLFF; CDR3nt: TGCAGCGTTGGGCACAGGCTTAATGAAAAACTGTTTTTT
j_gene: TRBJ2-6; abundance: -; v_gene: TRBV5-5; d_gene: -; CDR3aa: CASSLAGSGANVLTF; CDR3nt: TGTGCCAGCAGCTTGGCGGGCTCTGGGGCCAACGTCCTGACTTTC
j_gene: TRBJ1-2; abundance: -; v_gene: TRBV14; d_gene: TRBD1; CDR3aa: CASSQDNRDSLYGYTF; CDR3nt: TGTGCCAGCAGCCAAGACAACCGGGACAGCCTCTATGGCTACACCTTC
j_gene: TRBJ2-1; abundance: many; v_gene: TRBV30; d_gene: TRBD2; CDR3aa: CAWSLGGSSYNEQFF; CDR3nt: TGTGCCTGGAGTCTCGGCGGGAGCTCCTACAATGAGCAGTTCTTC